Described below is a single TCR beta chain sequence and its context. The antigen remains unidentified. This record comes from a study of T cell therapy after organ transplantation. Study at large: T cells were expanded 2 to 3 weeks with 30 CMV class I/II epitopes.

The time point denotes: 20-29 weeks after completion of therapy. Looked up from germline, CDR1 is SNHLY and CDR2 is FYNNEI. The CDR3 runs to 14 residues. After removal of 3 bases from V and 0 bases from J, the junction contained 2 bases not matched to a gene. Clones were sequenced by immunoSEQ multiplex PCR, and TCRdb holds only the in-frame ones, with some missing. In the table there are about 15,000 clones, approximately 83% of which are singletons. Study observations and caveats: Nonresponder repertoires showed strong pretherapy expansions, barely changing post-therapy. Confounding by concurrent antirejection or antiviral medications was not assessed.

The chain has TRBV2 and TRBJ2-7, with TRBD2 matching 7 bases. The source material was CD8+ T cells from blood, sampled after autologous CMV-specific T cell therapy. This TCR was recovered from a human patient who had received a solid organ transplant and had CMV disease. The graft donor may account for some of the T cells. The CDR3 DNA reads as TGTGCCAGCAGTGACGGCGGGAGCTCCTACGAGCAGTACTTC. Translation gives CASSDGGSSYEQYF.